The rows below give T cell receptor beta chains drawn from one sample of a study of T cells after yellow fever vaccination. Each CDR3 protein gets one entry after TCRdb re-called the 5' RACE reads with MiXCR. The table shows about 310,000 distinct CDR3 sequences, with around 3.9% occurring only once. The starting material was PBMCs, obtained on the day of the yellow fever booster vaccination. Receptors originate from a man between 18 and 35 years old who received the YFV17D yellow fever vaccine. The CDR3 runs from the conserved cysteine through the conserved F or W. Fields, in order: D gene, CDR3 length, J gene, clone size, V gene, CDR3 DNA, CDR3 protein. A D gene is named only where the DNA matches it firmly. Some rows have no size entry. The others give once, few or many, or a class for an expanded clone.

TRBD1 | 18 | TRBJ1-5 | few | TRBV20-1 | TGCAGTGCTAGACTGACGGACAGGGGACTCTATAGCAATCAGCCCCAGCATTTT | CSARLTDRGLYSNQPQHF
. | 14 | TRBJ2-5 | many | TRBV7-9 | TGTGCCAGCAGCCCACAAGGGGTTCGAGAGACCCAGTACTTC | CASSPQGVRETQYF
TRBD1 | 13 | TRBJ1-3 | many | TRBV18 | TGTGCCAGCTCACCCGGGACAGGGAACACCATATATTTT | CASSPGTGNTIYF
. | 16 | TRBJ2-2 | many | TRBV4-3 | TGCGCCAGCAGCCATACTACGGATTCGAGCACCGGGGAGCTGTTTTTT | CASSHTTDSSTGELFF
TRBD1 | 19 | TRBJ2-1 | . | TRBV7-8 | TGTGCCAGCAGCCCGCAGGGACAGGGGGCCGCGAGCTCCTACAATGAGCAGTTCTTC | CASSPQGQGAASSYNEQFF
. | 15 | TRBJ2-6 | . | TRBV20-1 | TGCAGTGCTAGAGTGGGGGGCTCGGGGGCCAACGTCCTGACTTTC | CSARVGGSGANVLTF
TRBD2 | 19 | TRBJ2-2 | . | TRBV11-2 | TGTGCCAGCAGCTTGCCCTGGGCTAGCGGGGGGACGAACACCGGGGAGCTGTTTTTT | CASSLPWASGGTNTGELFF
. | 13 | TRBJ1-4 | few | TRBV10-3 | TGTGCCATCGGGAGACAGGATAATGAAAAACTGTTTTTT | CAIGRQDNEKLFF
. | 13 | TRBJ2-1 | few | TRBV10-3 | TGTGCCACCTGGACTAACTCCTACAATGAGCAGTTCTTC | CATWTNSYNEQFF
TRBD2 | 14 | TRBJ2-5 | many | TRBV6-1 | TGTGCCAGCAGCAACCATGGGGGGGGATCGGTCCAGTACTTC | CASSNHGGGSVQYF
. | 13 | TRBJ1-2 | few | TRBV19 | TGTGCCAGTAGTTCGACGACTAGGGCTGGCTACACCTTC | CASSSTTRAGYTF
TRBD2 | 15 | TRBJ2-1 | many | TRBV6-2/TRBV6-3 | TGTGCCAGCAGACCTAGCGGGCGATCCTACAATGAGCAGTTCTTC | CASRPSGRSYNEQFF
. | 13 | TRBJ1-5 | few | TRBV12-3/TRBV12-4 | TGTGCCAGCGGTAAAGGGGCGGTTCAGCCCCAGCATTTT | CASGKGAVQPQHF
. | 13 | TRBJ1-2 | many | TRBV19 | TGTGCCAGTAGTGATCGGAAGCGGGATGGCTACACCTTC | CASSDRKRDGYTF
. | 13 | TRBJ1-1 | many | TRBV19 | TGTGCCAGTAGTCCTCCAGGGAACACTGAAGCTTTCTTT | CASSPPGNTEAFF
TRBD1 | 14 | TRBJ1-5 | many | TRBV30 | TGTGCCTGGAGAGACAGGGGACATAATCAGCCCCAGCATTTT | CAWRDRGHNQPQHF
. | 14 | TRBJ1-2 | . | TRBV6-6 | TGTGCCAGCAGTTACGGCGAGGGGGTGGGTGGCTACACCTTC | CASSYGEGVGGYTF
. | 18 | TRBJ2-3 | . | TRBV7-2 | TGTGCCAGCAGCCCCGATAGGACTCAGGAGGTCGCCACAGATACGCAGTATTTT | CASSPDRTQEVATDTQYF
. | 15 | TRBJ2-1 | many | TRBV5-1 | TGCGCCAGCAGCCCAGGGGAGAGCTCCTACAATGAGCAGTTCTTC | CASSPGESSYNEQFF
. | 15 | TRBJ1-1 | many | TRBV28 | TGTGCCAGCAGCCCTATTCGGGGGGGTGTCACTGAAGCTTTCTTT | CASSPIRGGVTEAFF
. | 15 | TRBJ2-5 | many | TRBV7-3 | TGTGCCAGCAGCTTAACTCCGGGGATGGGGGAGACCCAGTACTTC | CASSLTPGMGETQYF
. | 15 | TRBJ1-2 | few | TRBV5-6 | TGTGCCAGCAGCTTATCCATGGACGGTTGCTATGGCTACACCTTC | CASSLSMDGCYGYTF
. | 13 | TRBJ1-6 | many | TRBV18 | TGTGCCAGCTCACCGGACAATAATTCACCCCTCCACTTT | CASSPDNNSPLHF
. | 13 | TRBJ1-5 | many | TRBV7-2 | TGTGCCAGCAGTATAAATTCGGACACCCTACAGCATTTT | CASSINSDTLQHF
. | 13 | TRBJ2-5 | . | TRBV2 | TGTGCCAGTGGTCTATACTTCCAAGAGACCCAGTACTTC | CASGLYFQETQYF
TRBD2 | 19 | TRBJ2-3 | . | TRBV20-1 | TGCAGTGCTAGAGACTCCCTAGCGGGGGGCCTAGAAGGCACAGATACGCAGTATTTT | CSARDSLAGGLEGTDTQYF
. | 12 | TRBJ2-6 | few | TRBV20-1 | TGCAGTGCTACTTCTGGGGCCAACGTCCTGACTTTC | CSATSGANVLTF
. | 14 | TRBJ2-7 | . | TRBV2 | TGTGCCAGCAGTGGGGAGACCAGCTCCTACGAGCAGTACTTC | CASSGETSSYEQYF
TRBD1 | 12 | TRBJ1-2 | many | TRBV6-5 | TGTGCCAGCCAGGGGGACAAAGGCGGCTACACCTTC | CASQGDKGGYTF
. | 13 | TRBJ1-5 | few | TRBV20-1 | TGCAGTGCTAGAGAGTCAGGGAATCAGCCCCAGCATTTT | CSARESGNQPQHF
. | 16 | TRBJ2-7 | . | TRBV10-3 | TGTGCCATCAGTAGGTTTGGGGACGAGGTCCTCTACGAGCAGTACTTC | CAISRFGDEVLYEQYF
. | 14 | TRBJ1-5 | many | TRBV20-1 | TGCAGTGCTCTGGTGGGGGGAGGCAATCAGCCCCAGCATTTT | CSALVGGGNQPQHF
TRBD1 | 16 | TRBJ2-1 | few | TRBV5-4 | TGTGCCAGCAGGTTGGGTTCCGGGACAGGGAGGAATGAGCAGTTCTTC | CASRLGSGTGRNEQFF
. | 15 | TRBJ2-3 | . | TRBV2 | TGTGCCAGCAGTGAACAATCCAGGAAGGGGGATACGCAGTATTTT | CASSEQSRKGDTQYF
. | 15 | TRBJ2-2 | . | TRBV12-3/TRBV12-4 | TGTGCCAGCAGTTCCGCCGGGACAATAACCGGGGAGCTGTTTTTT | CASSSAGTITGELFF
. | 15 | TRBJ2-1 | many | TRBV19 | TGTGCCAGTGAACCCGACAGTCTTCCAGGCAATGAGCAGTTCTTC | CASEPDSLPGNEQFF
. | 12 | TRBJ2-2 | few | TRBV7-8 | TGTGCCAGCAGCCCCGGTAGCCGGGAGCTGTTTTTT | CASSPGSRELFF
TRBD1 | 15 | TRBJ2-1 | . | TRBV2 | TGTGCCAGCAGGGCCGACAGGGGCGGGCACAATGAGCAGTTCTTC | CASRADRGGHNEQFF
. | 13 | TRBJ2-2 | many | TRBV5-1 | TGCGCCAGCAGCACAGGCTCGGGTGGGGAGCTGTTTTTT | CASSTGSGGELFF
. | 15 | TRBJ2-2 | few | TRBV7-9 | TGTGCCAGCAGCTACCCCCGGGGAGTTACCGGGGAGCTGTTTTTT | CASSYPRGVTGELFF
. | 15 | TRBJ2-5 | . | TRBV29-1 | TGCAGCGGGACGCCTCCGGGACAAACAGCGGAGACCCAGTACTTC | CSGTPPGQTAETQYF